The 15 T cell receptor beta chains given below trace back to one sample, sequenced in a study of T-cell memory formation after mild COVID-19. TCRdb reprocessed the 5' RACE reads with MiXCR, giving one entry per CDR3 protein. The sample yields about 600,000 distinct CDR3 sequences, roughly 21% seen once. Source material: PBMCs or a T cell subset sorted from them (not recorded which). The receptors shown here come from an adult woman who had mild COVID-19 (a few samples of this study predate the infection). Cell type and time point are not known.

Only a few counts were recorded for this clonotype. V usage is TRBV12-3 or TRBV12-4 and J usage is TRBJ1-4; TRBD1 is a possible D gene (6 bases). The CDR3 totals 15 residues. V lost 6 bases to trimming and J lost 7 bases, with 18 bases between them. Here the CDR3 DNA reads TGTGCCAGCAGCCAGATGGGGGGCTTGGGTGAAAAACTGTTTTTT. This translates into CASSQMGGLGEKLFF.

The rearrangement joins TRBV5-1 to TRBJ2-5; weak D call: TRBD1 (6 bases). CDR3 length equals 16 residues. Per germline, CDR1 SGHRS and CDR2 YFSETQ. Deletions cut 4 bases from V and 0 bases from J, with 16 bases between. The DNA of the CDR3 is TGCGCCAGCAGCGAGGGGGACGGACGGTACCAAGAGACCCAGTACTTC. Translation: CASSEGDGRYQETQYF.

This clonotype was seen a handful of times. The chain carries TRBV5-6 and TRBJ1-1; D call uncertain. CDR3 length equals 13 residues. With 0 bases removed from V and 1 base from J, the gap between germline ends came to 4 bases. Germline V CDR1 and CDR2: SGHDT, YYEEEE. CDR3 nucleotide sequence: TGTGCCAGCAGCTTGGAGCCGAACACTGAAGCTTTCTTT. Its protein product is CASSLEPNTEAFF.

The rearrangement links TRBV20-1 to TRBJ1-6; D gene ambiguous. CDR1 DFQATT and CDR2 SNEGSKA come from the germline V gene (reference sequence). CDR3 size: 15 residues. V was cut by 6 bases and J by 4 bases, with 16 bases left in between. The CDR3 protein is CSAAQQIQYNSPLHF. DNA of the CDR3: TGCAGTGCCGCCCAACAGATACAATATAATTCACCCCTCCACTTT.

The rearrangement joins TRBV29-1 to TRBJ2-1; TRBD2 aligns across 9 bases. The V segment lost 7 bases and the J segment 2 bases; nucleotides outside the gene matches: 24. CDR1 and CDR2 (germline): SQVTM, ANQGSEA. The CDR3 is 20 amino acids. The CDR3 is CSANRGRGAGGPNPYNEQFF. The CDR3 DNA reads as TGCAGCGCTAACAGGGGTCGTGGGGCGGGGGGGCCAAATCCCTACAATGAGCAGTTCTTC.

The rearrangement links TRBV5-1 to TRBJ2-3; 7 bases are a match to TRBD2. CDR1 is SGHRS and CDR2 is YFSETQ in the germline V gene. Trimming removed 5 bases from V and 2 bases from J; junction bases left unmatched: 5. CDR3 size: 14 residues. CDR3 sequence: CASRGGFYTDTQYF. The CDR3 bases are TGCGCCAGCAGGGGAGGGTTCTACACAGATACGCAGTATTTT. The full variable domain, its missing parts supplied by reference TRBV5-1 and TRBJ2-3, is KAGVTQTPRYLIKTRGQQVTLSCSPISGHRSVSWYQQTPGQGLQFLFEYFSETQRNKGNFPGRFSGRQFSNSRSEMNVSTLELGDSALYLCASRGGFYTDTQYFGPGTRLTVL.

This clonotype was detected a few times. V is TRBV12-3 or TRBV12-4 and J is TRBJ2-7; D gene uncertain. The germline V and J ends were trimmed by 1 base and 0 bases, with 10 bases remaining between them. CDR3 length: 15 residues. DNA of the CDR3: TGTGCCAGCAGTTTAGTAGCCGGGCCCTCCTACGAGCAGTACTTC. Translated, it gives CASSLVAGPSYEQYF.

The chain joins TRBV21-1 to TRBJ2-1; the table's D gene call, TRBD2, was not cross checked with the DNA. TRBV21-1 is reported as a pseudogene. The CDR3 runs to 13 residues. The CDR3 loop is CAAQTSGTNEQFF. The CDR3 DNA reads TGTGCCGCCCAGACTAGCGGGACTAATGAGCAGTTCTTC.

This clonotype showed up just a few times. The chain uses TRBV29-1 and TRBJ1-1; D gene unclear. Germline CDR1 and CDR2: SQVTM and ANQGSEA. CDR3 length equals 16 residues. V gave up 3 bases and J gave up 0 bases, with 17 bases separating them. In nucleotides, the CDR3 is TGCAGCGTTGATGGGTGGCAGTTCTCCATGAACACTGAAGCTTTCTTT. This translates into CSVDGWQFSMNTEAFF.

J is TRBJ2-1 and V is TRBV10-3; perhaps TRBD2 as D (5 bases). This CDR3 is 18 amino acids long. Per the germline V gene, CDR1 is ENHRY and CDR2 is SYGVKD. V lost 2 bases and J 1 base, leaving 18 bases between the germline ends. This CDR3 reads CAISEPSKRSVSYNEQFF. The CDR3 DNA is TGTGCCATCAGTGAGCCATCCAAGCGGAGTGTTTCCTACAATGAGCAGTTCTTC.

The rearrangement links TRBV6-5 to TRBJ1-2, with a tentative D call TRBD1 (5 bases). The V and J ends lost 0 bases and 4 bases respectively, with 12 bases between them. Looked up from germline, CDR1 is MNHEY and CDR2 is SVGAGI. The CDR3 runs 15 residues. This CDR3 reads CASSYSIGHSYGYTF. The CDR3 DNA is TGTGCCAGCAGTTACTCGATAGGACATAGCTATGGCTACACCTTC.

This clonotype was recorded a few times. This sequence joins TRBV12-3 or TRBV12-4 and TRBJ1-5, with a weak D call TRBD1 (5 bases). The V end was cut by 3 bases, the J end by 3 bases, with 9 bases between. This CDR3 spans 14 amino acids. CDR3 nucleotides: TGTGCCAGCAGTTTTGGGGGTAACAATCAGCCCCAGCATTTT. Encoded protein: CASSFGGNNQPQHF.

The sample holds a few counts of this clonotype. The V and J genes are TRBV7-9 and TRBJ2-7; 8 bases match TRBD1. V was clipped by 2 bases and J by 4 bases; unmatched bases: 13. The germline V gene encodes CDR1 SEHNR and CDR2 FQNEAQ (reference sequence). The CDR3 runs to 17 residues. The DNA for the CDR3 is TGTGCCAGCAGCTTAACTCCGAGTATAGGACAGGGTTACGAGCAGTACTTC. It encodes CASSLTPSIGQGYEQYF.

The chain combines TRBV3-1 with TRBJ1-1; D is ambiguous. Trimming left V 2 bases short and J 7 bases short, with 20 bases between. The CDR3 has 16 residues. Germline CDR1 reads LGHDT; CDR2 reads YNNKEL (reference sequence). The CDR3 loop is CASSQKGSWGGGEAFF. Written as DNA, the CDR3 is TGTGCCAGCAGCCAAAAAGGGTCGTGGGGAGGAGGTGAAGCTTTCTTT.

The CDR3 sequence is CASSASGALQETQYF. The DNA for the CDR3 is TGTGCCAGCAGTGCGAGCGGGGCCCTCCAAGAGACCCAGTACTTC. The rearrangement uses TRBV12-3 or TRBV12-4 and TRBJ2-5, with 7 bases matching TRBD2. The CDR3 consists of 15 residues. Trimming cost V 5 bases and J 1 base; bases outside gene matches: 7.